Included here is one T cell receptor beta chain sequence, with context. Antigen: not known. Method: immunoSEQ multiplex PCR; TCRdb's copy keeps in-frame clones and lacks some. The top ten clones hold more than 1.5% of a sample with around 140,000 clones, 80% to 90% of them seen once. The data derive from a study of T cell responses to AZD1222 COVID-19 vaccine. Whole-study results and caveats: Baseline antibody screening turned up just six seropositive AZD1222 recipients. The sample set comprised mostly white British donors with more females, and clonal diversity was possibly underestimated.

V lost 10 bases to trimming and J lost 11 bases; unmatched junction nucleotides: 13. The CDR3 sequence is 13 residues long. Germline assignment: CDR1 LNHNV and CDR2 YYDKDF (reference sequence). The sequence was obtained from an adult in good health. The material was peripheral blood, obtained on day 0 of AZD1222 vaccination. The genes are TRBV15 and TRBJ1-1, with 10 bases fitting TRBD1. The CDR3 loop reads CAIASGTGDRAFF. The CDR3 nucleotides are TGTGCCATCGCATCCGGGACAGGGGATCGGGCTTTCTTT.